What follows are 9 T cell receptor beta chains derived from one specimen sequenced in a study of circulating and synovial CD4+ cells in juvenile arthritis. Clones were sequenced by immunoSEQ multiplex PCR, and TCRdb holds only the in-frame ones, with some missing. The data contain tens of thousands of clones, roughly 94% of them singletons. Sequences were obtained from CD4+ T cells from blood. The origin of the receptors is a human donor with juvenile idiopathic arthritis.

Of note for this clone: This same CDR3 is encoded by further DNA sequences in the sample. The J gene is TRBJ1-6, the V gene TRBV25-1; D possibly corresponds to TRBD1 (5 bases). The CDR3 runs 15 residues. Germline assignment: CDR1 MGHDK and CDR2 SYGVNS. V gave up 9 bases and J gave up 4 bases, with 16 bases separating them. In DNA, the CDR3 is TGTGCCAGTGGGGGGGGGAGGACTTATAATTCACCCCTCCACTTT. Translating it yields CASGGGRTYNSPLHF.

The chain joins TRBV4-3 to TRBJ2-5; D unclear. V gave up 0 bases and J gave up 5 bases, with 13 bases separating them. Germline V lookup: CDR1 LGHNA, CDR2 YSLEER. CDR3 length equals 15 residues. The CDR3 coding sequence is TGCGCCAGCAGCCAAGATCAAAGCAGCGTCGAGACCCAGTACTTC. This sequence encodes CASSQDQSSVETQYF.

This sequence joins TRBV27 and TRBJ2-7; tentatively, D is TRBD2 (6 bases). The germline V and J ends were trimmed by 1 base and 2 bases, with 9 bases remaining between them. Germline V lookup: CDR1 MNHEY, CDR2 SMNVEV (reference sequence). The CDR3 extends over 14 amino acids. The CDR3 bases are TGTGCCAGCAGTTTATTGCGGGGCCCCTACGAGCAGTACTTC. Encoded protein: CASSLLRGPYEQYF.

This chain's CDR3 is CASSLSGGSSFYEQYF. CDR3 sequence (DNA): TGTGCCAGCAGCTTATCGGGGGGGTCATCCTTCTACGAGCAGTACTTC. This chain links TRBV11-2 with TRBJ2-7, with 8 nucleotides matching TRBD2. This CDR3 is built from 16 residues. V lost 2 bases, J lost 3 bases, and 9 bases stayed unmatched. Germline-derived CDR1 and CDR2 are SGHAT and FQNNGV.

This clone was observed once. The V and J genes are TRBV25-1 and TRBJ2-1, with 11 bases fitting TRBD2. V was pared by 3 bases and J by 7 bases, with 5 bases of the junction left unmatched. The CDR3 runs 15 residues. Germline V gene sequence: CDR1 MGHDK, CDR2 SYGVNS. The CDR3 is CASSDHTSGGNEQFF. As DNA, the CDR3 is TGTGCCAGCAGTGACCACACTAGCGGGGGAAATGAGCAGTTCTTC.

This chain links TRBV5-1 with TRBJ1-1; possibly TRBD1 for D (6 bases). There are 12 residues in the CDR3. Per germline, CDR1 SGHRS and CDR2 YFSETQ. Trimming removed 0 bases from V and 9 bases from J, with 9 bases in between. CDR3 sequence: CASSLGTAKAFF. The DNA of the CDR3 is TGCGCCAGCAGCTTGGGGACAGCGAAAGCTTTCTTT.

This clone has just one count. The rearrangement uses TRBV7-9 and TRBJ1-1; D gene uncertain. The CDR3 totals 13 residues. In germline, CDR1 is SEHNR, CDR2 FQNEAQ (reference sequence). V dropped 0 bases and J dropped 2 bases, with 4 bases sitting between them. The CDR3 coding sequence is TGTGCCAGCAGCTTAGCCAGAAACACTGAAGCTTTCTTT. It codes for CASSLARNTEAFF. The complete variable domain, with remaining parts taken from reference TRBV7-9 and TRBJ1-1, reads DTGVSQNPRHKITKRGQNVTFRCDPISEHNRLYWYRQTLGQGPEFLTYFQNEAQLEKSRLLSDRFSAERPKGSFSTLEIQRTEQGDSAMYLCASSLARNTEAFFGQGTRLTVV.

The rearrangement joins TRBV6-5 to TRBJ1-1; D unresolved. CDR1 MNHEY and CDR2 SVGAGI come from the germline V gene. V lost 2 bases and J lost 4, with 11 bases in between. The CDR3 spans 14 residues. CDR3 in amino acids: CASSYTVSVTEAFF. CDR3 DNA: TGTGCCAGCAGTTACACAGTGTCAGTCACTGAAGCTTTCTTT.

V and J are TRBV10-3 and TRBJ2-2; TRBD2 matches at 7 bases. The CDR3 sequence is 15 residues long. The V gene's germline CDR1 is ENHRY and CDR2 SYGVKD. V lost 6 bases to trimming and J lost 0 bases; unmatched junction nucleotides: 4. The CDR3 DNA reads as TGTGCCATCAGAGCGGGACGGTCGAACACCGGGGAGCTGTTTTTT. Amino acid sequence: CAIRAGRSNTGELFF.